The T cell receptor (beta chain) under discussion was sequenced for a study of a mutant IDH1 vaccine in newly diagnosed glioma. Study background: Vaccination began 4-6 weeks post radiotherapy alone, or with temozolomide cycles. Males made up 62.5% and females approximately 38% of treated patients, whose mean age was roughly 40 years.

Trimming removed 6 bases at V and 5 bases at J, with 9 bases between. Germline V CDR1 and CDR2: SNHLY, FYNNEI. The CDR3 consists of 12 residues. In the case of this clone: Antigen unknown.

Sample time point: week 23, last vaccination. Each dose of the vaccine consisted of 300 ug of mutant IDH1 20-mer peptide, with topical imiquimod. Data came from immunoSEQ multiplex PCR; TCRdb stores just in-frame clones and leaves some out. The sample holds about 54,000 clones; 80% are singletons and the top ten take 6.2%. The origin of this receptor is a man in his forties or fifties with glioma. V gene TRBV2 combines with J gene TRBJ2-3; D might be TRBD1 (6 bases). The sample in question was PBMCs, obtained from a glioma patient whose treatment included an IDH1 peptide vaccine. CDR3 protein: CASRVQGDTQYF. CDR3 nucleotide sequence: TGTGCCAGCAGGGTACAGGGAGATACGCAGTATTTT.